Here is one TCR beta chain with its context. This entry belongs to a study of blood T cell repertoires in COVID-19. Study-level background: The United States, Italy and Spain provided the acute and convalescent COVID-19 samples. PBMCs, B-cell-depleted T cells, or T cells were the source of the cDNA or gDNA that made up the material.

As originally analysed: Reference gene primers were amplified, and this amplification served to estimate nucleated cell counts. The repertoire was sequenced with immunoSEQ multiplex PCR; TCRdb's copy has only in-frame clones and lacks some. V, J and clone size reflect that table, while D and trimming were determined from the DNA. The table records fewer than 85,000 clones, 88% of them present only once. Germline assignment: CDR1 LNHNV and CDR2 YYDKDF (reference sequence). The CDR3 sequence is 16 residues long. V shed 5 bases and J shed 5 bases, with 21 bases lying between them. The chain uses TRBV15 and TRBJ1-1; D might be TRBD1 (6 bases). The clonotype originates from a man between 50 and 59 years old with active COVID-19. Sequencing input: peripheral blood. Written as DNA, the CDR3 is TGTGCCACCAGCCGGTTATTAGGGGGGGAAGTTACTGAAGCTTTCTTT. Protein: CATSRLLGGEVTEAFF.